One TCR beta chain is described in this entry. This clonotype was recorded a few times. Its antigen is still unknown. No per-base quality is available; no much larger clone lies one base away. The sample is drawn from a study of CD8+CD57+ T cells in acquired aplastic anemia (dated 2018 in TCRdb). At the level of the whole study: A mean of roughly 2.9 ug of DNA, ranging from roughly 0.19 to 30 ug, was extracted from sorted CD4+ and CD8+ cells. Mean read counts for healthy donor samples were approximately 10 million for CD4+ cells and 11.0 million for CD8+ cells.

What the study reported, not specific to this receptor: Twenty-nine CD8+ CDR3 sequences were shared between patients and controls but appeared highly expressed in patients and within their immunodominant clones. Patients and healthy controls showed no significant difference in CD8+ Simpson's diversity (P=0.060).

In the study, sorted CD4+ and CD8+ blood T cells from patients with severe aplastic anemia and from healthy subjects underwent deep sequencing of TCR repertoires. Ficoll-Paque density gradient centrifugation was used to isolate peripheral blood mononuclear cells. Before DNA was extracted, CD4+ and CD8+ T cells were sorted using either FACS or magnetic beads. Genomic DNA served as template for TCR beta VDJ combination and CDR3 sequence profiling. An Illumina HiSeq 2000 was the platform used for TCR repertoire sequencing. The authors' pipeline ran thus. Repertoires were assessed using TRBV/TRBJ rearrangement plots, CDR3 size and DJ length profiles, and Simpson's diversity index. The most abundant DNA sequence in the deep sequencing data was defined as the immunodominant clone. CDR3 amino acid sequences were checked for sharing across subjects and were also compared against the VDJdb database and published repertoires. TCRdb reworked the public reads: Q25 trimming with fastp, MiXCR clone assembly, productive beta chains retained. Identical CDR3 proteins give one entry, which carries the most common genes and DNA. What appears here as the V and J calls and clone size reflects TCRdb's work, not the paper's. The sample records 150,000 to 200,000 distinct CDR3 sequences, just over 45% of which are singletons. The top ten clones comprise around 2.9% of the sample.

This clonotype was sampled from a human donor in good health. The sequenced sample was sorted CD4+, CD8+, or CD8+CD57+ T cells (not recorded which) from PBMCs.

The nucleotides read TGTGCCAGCAAGGTTACGAACACCGGGGAGCTGTTTTTT. This sequence encodes CASKVTNTGELFF. This sequence uses TRBV2 and TRBJ2-2; the D gene cannot be resolved reliably. V is reduced by 7 bases and J by 0 bases, leaving a spacing of 6 bases between them. For CDR1 and CDR2, the germline V gene lists SNHLY and FYNNEI. There are 13 amino acids in the CDR3, from cysteine to phenylalanine inclusive. Of the read, only the CDR3 DNA is kept; its 39 bases are in frame from base 1. Here the CDR3 is joined to the reference TRBV2 and TRBJ2-2 genes, and the full variable domain is: EPEVTQTPSHQVTQMGQEVILRCVPISNHLYFYWYRQILGQKVEFLVSFYNNEISEKSEIFDDQFSVERPDGSNFTLKIRSTKLEDSAMYFCASKVTNTGELFFGEGSRLTVL.